This T cell receptor beta chain was identified during a study of T cells after yellow fever vaccination. Study-wide background: With SMART-Seq v4 Ultra Low Input, the fractions containing low cell numbers were prepared.

In this sample, this clonotype turned up a few times. Its matching antigen is unknown. Whole-study results and caveats: A faster peak, day 5 versus 15, was reached by the weaker secondary response.

The V gene lost 2 bases and the J gene lost 3 bases, with 14 bases spanning the gap. The CDR3 spans 16 residues. Looked up from germline, CDR1 is LNHDA and CDR2 is SQIVND (reference sequence). TCRdb recomputed calls from the 5' RACE reads with MiXCR, one row per CDR3 protein. The sample has about 150,000 distinct CDR3 sequences, under 8% seen once. The sequence came from a man aged 25-45 years who received the YFV17D yellow fever vaccine. Specimen: CD4+ T cells sorted from PBMCs, collected 10 days after the yellow fever booster vaccination. The chain has TRBV19 and TRBJ2-1, with TRBD2 as a possible D gene (6 bases). CDR3 sequence reads: CASSILGEENYNEQFF. For the CDR3, the DNA is TGTGCCAGTAGTATACTGGGGGAGGAAAACTACAATGAGCAGTTCTTC.